What follows is one T cell receptor beta chain and its context. Its antigen remains unknown. TCRdb itself ran the RT-PCR reads through MiXCR, one entry per CDR3 protein. Here the sample spans 2,000 to 2,500 distinct CDR3 sequences, more than 60% being singletons. The data belong to a study of yellow fever vaccine responses in identical twins. Whole-study results and caveats: The T cell response to vaccination in identical twins was reportedly partly convergent and partly personalized.

Germline lookup yields CDR1 MGHRA and CDR2 YSYEKL. CDR3 length: 15 amino acids. V lost 5 bases to trimming and J lost 0 bases, with 13 bases between them. The receptor comes from a woman younger than 30 who received the yellow fever vaccine. The rearrangement links TRBV4-1 to TRBJ1-1; perhaps TRBD1 as D (5 bases). The sequenced sample was T cells from blood (PBMCs), unsorted or a sorted subset (not recorded which), obtained before or after yellow fever vaccination (not recorded which). Here the CDR3 DNA reads TGCGCCAGCAGCTACGACAGACGAATGAACACTGAAGCTTTCTTT. This encodes CASSYDRRMNTEAFF.